The clone carrying this T cell receptor (beta chain) has a count of ten or more. This sample is drawn from a study of metastatic and nonmetastatic thyroid tumors. TCRdb re-processed the PCR reads through MiXCR. This table holds roughly 25,000 clones, roughly a quarter found once. Germline V gives CDR1 DFQATT, CDR2 SNEGSKA (reference sequence). The V and J ends lost 3 bases and 9 bases, in that order; junction bases with no gene match: 13. There are 17 residues in the CDR3. Thyroid surgery had not been preceded by any treatment in any patient. Material for sequencing was tumor tissue. The V and J genes are TRBV20-1 and TRBJ2-1, with 14 positions matching TRBD2. The TCR sequence derives from a male donor with papillary thyroid cancer or a benign thyroid nodule (not recorded which). Some clones in this sample may be carry-over from other donors' samples. In DNA form, the CDR3 reads TGCAGTGCTAGCGGTCCTCCGGGACTAGCGGGAGTCAGTGAGCAGTTCTTC. It is translated as CSASGPPGLAGVSEQFF.